These T cell receptor beta chains were read from a single sample in a study of a mutant IDH1 vaccine in newly diagnosed glioma. Sequencing was performed with immunoSEQ multiplex PCR; in TCRdb, only in-frame clones are kept and a portion is missing. In the table there are tens of thousands of clones, about nine tenths of which are singletons. No antigens are known for them. The input for sequencing was PBMCs, taken from a glioma patient whose treatment included an IDH1 peptide vaccine. Source of these receptors: a middle-aged man with glioma. CDR3s include the opening cysteine and the closing phenylalanine or tryptophan. D genes are given only for firm matches. Rows give clone size only sometimes, using once, few, many, or a class for an expanded clone.

len	abundance	j_gene	v_gene	d_gene	CDR3aa	CDR3nt
16	-	TRBJ2-2	TRBV5-1	TRBD2	CASSLVAGVVTGELFF	TGCGCCAGCAGCTTGGTAGCGGGAGTAGTCACCGGGGAGCTGTTTTTT
14	-	TRBJ2-7	TRBV5-1	TRBD1	CASSSGTGAYEQYF	TGCGCCAGCAGCTCAGGGACAGGGGCCTACGAGCAGTACTTC
16	-	TRBJ2-3	TRBV5-1	TRBD2	CASSLGGLGGAGTQYF	TGCGCCAGCAGCTTGGGGGGACTAGGCGGGGCCGGTACGCAGTATTTT
13	-	TRBJ1-2	TRBV19	-	CASSFGGDYGYTF	TGTGCCAGTAGTTTCGGGGGGGACTATGGCTACACCTTC
12	medium-sized	TRBJ2-1	TRBV19	-	CASSRVVNEQFF	TGTGCCAGTAGTAGGGTTGTAAATGAGCAGTTCTTC
14	-	TRBJ2-7	TRBV6-5	-	CASSRGTHTYEQYF	TGTGCCAGCAGCCGCGGGACCCATACCTACGAGCAGTACTTC
15	-	TRBJ1-2	TRBV9	TRBD1	CASSEGTGGNYGYTF	TGTGCCAGCAGCGAGGGGACAGGGGGCAACTATGGCTACACCTTC
15	once	TRBJ2-7	TRBV28	-	CASSSNYDRSGEQYF	TGTGCCAGCAGTTCTAACTACGACAGGTCAGGGGAGCAGTACTTC
16	-	TRBJ2-3	TRBV5-1	-	CASSLEGHGSTDTQYF	TGCGCCAGCAGCTTGGAAGGTCATGGGTCCACAGATACGCAGTATTTT
14	-	TRBJ2-5	TRBV7-2	TRBD2	CASSLTGGQETQYF	TGTGCCAGCAGCTTAACCGGGGGGCAAGAGACCCAGTACTTC
16	-	TRBJ2-3	TRBV9	-	CASSPLVPGAGDTQYF	TGTGCCAGCAGCCCCTTGGTACCGGGGGCGGGAGATACGCAGTATTTT
15	-	TRBJ2-1	TRBV29-1	-	CSVAPHLVQNNEQFF	TGCAGCGTCGCTCCCCACCTCGTACAGAACAATGAGCAGTTCTTC
15	-	TRBJ2-7	TRBV9	TRBD2	CASSVSGSHPYEQYF	TGTGCCAGCAGCGTGAGCGGGAGTCACCCCTACGAGCAGTACTTC
15	-	TRBJ2-1	TRBV18	TRBD2	CASSSTSGRLNEQFF	TGTGCCAGCTCATCGACTAGCGGGAGATTGAATGAGCAGTTCTTC
13	-	TRBJ2-7	TRBV7-2	-	CASSSQSTYEQYF	TGTGCCAGCAGCTCGCAGTCAACCTACGAGCAGTACTTC
16	once	TRBJ1-2	TRBV4-2	TRBD1	CASSLGGQGKYYGYTF	TGTGCCAGCAGCTTGGGGGGACAGGGGAAATACTATGGCTACACCTTC
13	few	TRBJ1-1	TRBV25-1	-	CASRPQGNTEAFF	TGTGCCAGCAGACCACAGGGGAACACTGAAGCTTTCTTT
16	-	TRBJ1-3	TRBV18	-	CASSPLGTNSGNTIYF	TGTGCCAGCTCACCACTCGGGACAAACTCTGGAAACACCATATATTTT
12	-	TRBJ1-1	TRBV10-3	TRBD1	CATNRGDTEAFF	TGTGCCACAAACAGGGGGGACACTGAAGCTTTCTTT
14	once	TRBJ1-1	TRBV13	-	CASSFDGLNTEAFF	TGTGCCAGCAGCTTCGACGGGTTGAACACTGAAGCTTTCTTT
13	-	TRBJ1-1	TRBV6-5	-	CASSWLRNTEAFF	TGTGCCAGCAGTTGGTTAAGGAACACTGAAGCTTTCTTT
13	-	TRBJ2-5	TRBV7-2	-	CASSSRDGETQYF	TGTGCCAGCAGCTCCCGGGATGGAGAGACCCAGTACTTC
16	-	TRBJ2-7	TRBV10-3	-	CAISESGSLSSYEQYF	TGTGCCATCAGTGAGTCGGGCAGCCTAAGCTCCTACGAGCAGTACTTC
15	-	TRBJ2-7	TRBV14	TRBD1	CASSQSTGGPYEQYF	TGTGCCAGCAGCCAATCGACAGGGGGTCCCTACGAGCAGTACTTC
14	-	TRBJ2-7	TRBV10-3	TRBD2	CAIRDPSGPYEQYF	TGTGCCATCAGGGATCCTAGCGGACCTTACGAGCAGTACTTC
15	-	TRBJ2-5	TRBV5-1	-	CASSPSAVGRETQYF	TGCGCCAGCAGCCCAAGTGCGGTGGGAAGAGAGACCCAGTACTTC
17	-	TRBJ2-7	TRBV11-2	TRBD1	CASSPRIGTGGSYEQYF	TGTGCCAGCAGCCCCCGGATAGGGACAGGGGGCTCCTACGAGCAGTACTTC
14	-	TRBJ1-1	TRBV6-1	TRBD1	CASSEPTGRTEAFF	TGTGCCAGCAGTGAACCGACAGGGCGGACTGAAGCTTTCTTT
14	-	TRBJ2-7	TRBV19	-	CASSIPQGLGEQYF	TGTGCCAGTAGTATCCCGCAGGGGCTGGGCGAGCAGTACTTC
16	-	TRBJ1-5	TRBV7-2	-	CASSFSPMTGNQPQHF	TGTGCCAGCAGCTTCTCCCCGATGACAGGAAATCAGCCCCAGCATTTT
12	-	TRBJ1-1	TRBV19	-	CASRILDGQAFF	TGTGCCAGTAGGATACTGGACGGACAAGCTTTCTTT
14	-	TRBJ1-1	TRBV6-6	-	CASSYEGSGTEAFF	TGTGCCAGCAGTTATGAGGGTTCAGGCACTGAAGCTTTCTTT
11	once	TRBJ2-1	TRBV20-1	-	CSARQSEEGFF	TGCAGTGCTAGGCAGTCGGAGGAAGGGTTCTTC
15	-	TRBJ2-1	TRBV7-2	TRBD2	CASSLTSGSQNEQFF	TGTGCCAGCAGCTTGACTAGCGGGAGCCAGAATGAGCAGTTCTTC
11	-	TRBJ2-7	TRBV11-2	-	CASRRRGEQYF	TGTGCCAGCAGGCGGAGAGGCGAGCAGTACTTC
18	-	TRBJ2-1	TRBV7-9	TRBD2	CASSSPIAGVGDDNEQFF	TGTGCCAGCAGCTCGCCCATAGCGGGAGTAGGGGACGACAATGAGCAGTTCTTC
16	-	TRBJ2-7	TRBV6-5	TRBD2	CASSYAGTSGSHEQYF	TGTGCCAGCAGTTACGCCGGGACTAGCGGGAGCCACGAGCAGTACTTC